This T cell receptor (beta chain) was obtained from a study of control samples from healthy donors and cancer patients. The V gene end was trimmed by 2 bases and the J gene end by 7 bases; junction bases not matched to a gene: 9. The V gene's germline CDR1 is MNHEY and CDR2 SMNVEV (reference sequence). CDR3 size: 15 residues. Clones were sequenced by immunoSEQ multiplex PCR, and TCRdb holds only the in-frame ones, with some missing. This sample carries tens of thousands of clones, around 84% of them seen once, and the ten largest clones take about 35%. This receptor was identified in a man between 65 and 80 years old with lung cancer. Sequencing was carried out using PBMCs. The chain uses TRBV27 and TRBJ2-5, with 8 bases fitting TRBD1. CDR3 bases: TGTGCCAGCAGTTTAGGACAGGGCGGCAAGGCGACCCAGTACTTC. As protein: CASSLGQGGKATQYF.